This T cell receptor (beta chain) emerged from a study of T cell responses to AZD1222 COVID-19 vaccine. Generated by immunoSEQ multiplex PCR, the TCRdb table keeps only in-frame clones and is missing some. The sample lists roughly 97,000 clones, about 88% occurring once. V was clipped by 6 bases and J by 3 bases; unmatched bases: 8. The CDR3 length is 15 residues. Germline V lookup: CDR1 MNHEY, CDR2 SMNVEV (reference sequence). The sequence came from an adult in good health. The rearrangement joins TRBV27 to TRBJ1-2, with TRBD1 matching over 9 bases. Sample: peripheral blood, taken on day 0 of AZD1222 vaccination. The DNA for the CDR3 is TGTGCCAGCAGATCCTTGGGACAGGGCGACTATGGCTACACCTTC. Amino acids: CASRSLGQGDYGYTF.